The present T cell receptor beta chain was sequenced within a study of cytomegalovirus exposure and HLA in healthy donors. Study-level points and caveats: In a later analysis, HLA-associated beta chains showed higher expansion and lower generation probabilities than comparable chains.

With regard to this clone: Its target is not known.

13 Jbeta primers and 60 Vbeta primers were used for the PCR. The protocol was immunoSEQ multiplex PCR, while the TCRdb copy is restricted to in-frame clones and leaves out a portion. The table shows roughly 200,000 clones, with around nine tenths occurring only once. The clonotype comes from a woman aged 18-35 years in good health and CMV-seronegative. The sequencing input was PBMCs.

The CDR3 nucleotides are TGTGCCACCAGGCAGGGCCCCTCCTACGAGCAGTACTTC. Translated: CATRQGPSYEQYF. The chain joins TRBV15 to TRBJ2-7; D perhaps matches TRBD1 (5 bases). Germline V gives CDR1 LNHNV, CDR2 YYDKDF (reference sequence). The CDR3 is 13 residues long. The ends were cut back, 6 bases at V and 0 bases at J, with 9 bases in the middle.